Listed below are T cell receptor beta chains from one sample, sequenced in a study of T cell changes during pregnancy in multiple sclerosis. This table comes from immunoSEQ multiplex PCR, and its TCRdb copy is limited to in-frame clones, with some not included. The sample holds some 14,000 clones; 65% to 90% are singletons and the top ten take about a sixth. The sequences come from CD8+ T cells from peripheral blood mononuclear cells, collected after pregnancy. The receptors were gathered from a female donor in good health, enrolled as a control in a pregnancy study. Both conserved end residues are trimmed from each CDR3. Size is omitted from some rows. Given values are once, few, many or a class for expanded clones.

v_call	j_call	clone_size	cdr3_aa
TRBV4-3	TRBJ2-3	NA	ASSQEGGGWTTDTQY
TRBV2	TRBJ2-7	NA	ASSEGRGPTYEQY
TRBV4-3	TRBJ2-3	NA	ASSQELAGGPDTQY
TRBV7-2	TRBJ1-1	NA	ASSLELRTGENTEAF
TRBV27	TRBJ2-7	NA	ASSLGGLGPYEQY
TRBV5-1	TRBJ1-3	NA	ASSLAQGAVNTIY
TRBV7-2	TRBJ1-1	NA	ASSLNRNRAPEAF
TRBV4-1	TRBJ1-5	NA	ASSPLEGGNQPQH
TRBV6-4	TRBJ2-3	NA	ASSAGTSVTDTQY
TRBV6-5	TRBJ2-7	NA	ASSQGQGEPYEQY
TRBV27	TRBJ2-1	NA	ASSGLAGRYNEQF
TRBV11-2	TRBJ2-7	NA	ASSQGQGAKGSSYEQY
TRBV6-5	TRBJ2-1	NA	ASTGLAGADNEQF
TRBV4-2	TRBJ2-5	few	ASSSGTSGFQETQY
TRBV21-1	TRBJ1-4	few	ASSTTTNEKLF
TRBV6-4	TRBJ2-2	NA	ASSEGTGITGELF
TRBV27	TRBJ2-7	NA	ASSLSRGRQRNEQY
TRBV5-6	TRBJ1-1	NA	ASSLGGARNTEAF
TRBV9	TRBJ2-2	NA	ASSVPSSGTSGRDSGELF
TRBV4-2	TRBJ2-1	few	ASSPKPDTTYNEQF
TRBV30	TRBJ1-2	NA	AWSGGANNHGYT
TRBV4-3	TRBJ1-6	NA	ASSQDYRGLGSYNSPLH